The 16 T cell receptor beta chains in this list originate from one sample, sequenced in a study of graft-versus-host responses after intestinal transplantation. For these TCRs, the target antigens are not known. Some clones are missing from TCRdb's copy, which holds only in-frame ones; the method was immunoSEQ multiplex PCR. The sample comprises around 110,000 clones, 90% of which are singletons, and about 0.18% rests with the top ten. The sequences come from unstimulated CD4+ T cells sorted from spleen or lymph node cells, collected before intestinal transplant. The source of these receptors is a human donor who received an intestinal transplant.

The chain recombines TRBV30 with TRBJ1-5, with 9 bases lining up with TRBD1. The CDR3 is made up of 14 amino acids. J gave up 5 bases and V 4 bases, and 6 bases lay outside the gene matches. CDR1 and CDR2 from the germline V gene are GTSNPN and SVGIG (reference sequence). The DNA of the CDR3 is TGTGCCTGGAACCTAGACAGGGGGGATCAGCCCCAGCATTTT. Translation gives CAWNLDRGDQPQHF.

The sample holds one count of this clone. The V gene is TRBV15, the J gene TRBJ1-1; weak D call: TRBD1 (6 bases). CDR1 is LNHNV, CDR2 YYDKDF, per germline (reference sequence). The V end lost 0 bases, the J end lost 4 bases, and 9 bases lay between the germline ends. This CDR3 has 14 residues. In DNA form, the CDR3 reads TGTGCCACCAGCAGAGATAGGGGGGGCACTGAAGCTTTCTTT. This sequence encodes CATSRDRGGTEAFF.

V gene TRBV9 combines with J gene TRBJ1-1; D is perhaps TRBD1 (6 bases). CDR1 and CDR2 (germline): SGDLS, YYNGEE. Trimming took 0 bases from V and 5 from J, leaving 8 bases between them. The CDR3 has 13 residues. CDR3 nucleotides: TGTGCCAGCAGCGTAGGACAGGCAACTGAAGCTTTCTTT. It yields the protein CASSVGQATEAFF.

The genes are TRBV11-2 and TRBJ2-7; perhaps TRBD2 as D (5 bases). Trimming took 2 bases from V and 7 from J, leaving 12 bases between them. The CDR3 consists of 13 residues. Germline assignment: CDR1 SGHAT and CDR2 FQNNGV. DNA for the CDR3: TGTGCCAGCAGCTTAATTCGGGGTAAAGAGCAGTACTTC. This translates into CASSLIRGKEQYF.

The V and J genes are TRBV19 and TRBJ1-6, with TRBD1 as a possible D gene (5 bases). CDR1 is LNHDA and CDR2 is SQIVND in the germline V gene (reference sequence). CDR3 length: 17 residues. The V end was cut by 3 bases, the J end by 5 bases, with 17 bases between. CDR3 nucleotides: TGTGCCAGTAGTATCTACACAGGCAAAGTGAATAATTCACCCCTCCACTTT. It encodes CASSIYTGKVNNSPLHF.

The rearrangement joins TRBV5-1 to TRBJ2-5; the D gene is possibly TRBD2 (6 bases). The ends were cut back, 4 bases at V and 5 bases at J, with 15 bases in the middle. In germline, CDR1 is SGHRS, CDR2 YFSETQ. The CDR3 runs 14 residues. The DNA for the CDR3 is TGCGCCAGCAGCGCGGGACCGCCGCGGGAGACCCAGTACTTC. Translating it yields CASSAGPPRETQYF.

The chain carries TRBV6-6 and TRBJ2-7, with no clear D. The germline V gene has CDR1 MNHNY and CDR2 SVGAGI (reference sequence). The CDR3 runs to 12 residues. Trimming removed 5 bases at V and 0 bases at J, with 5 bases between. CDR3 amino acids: CASSPSSYEQYF. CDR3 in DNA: TGTGCCAGCAGTCCGAGCTCCTACGAGCAGTACTTC.

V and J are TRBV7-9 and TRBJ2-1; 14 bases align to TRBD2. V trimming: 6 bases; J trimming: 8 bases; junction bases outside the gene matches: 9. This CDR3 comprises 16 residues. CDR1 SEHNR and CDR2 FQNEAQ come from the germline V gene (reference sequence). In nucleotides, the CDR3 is TGTGCCAGCAGTCCCTGGACTAGCGGGGGGTTCGATGAGCAGTTCTTC. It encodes CASSPWTSGGFDEQFF.

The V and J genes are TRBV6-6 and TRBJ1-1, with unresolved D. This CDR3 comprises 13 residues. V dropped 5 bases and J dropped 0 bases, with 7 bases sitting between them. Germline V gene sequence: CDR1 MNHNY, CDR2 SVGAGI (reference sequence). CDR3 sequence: CASSHGMNTEAFF. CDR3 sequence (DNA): TGTGCCAGCAGTCACGGGATGAACACTGAAGCTTTCTTT.

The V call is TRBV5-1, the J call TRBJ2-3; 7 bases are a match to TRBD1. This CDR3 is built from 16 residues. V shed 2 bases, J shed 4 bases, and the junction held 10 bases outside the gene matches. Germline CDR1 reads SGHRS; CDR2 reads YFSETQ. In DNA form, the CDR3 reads TGCGCCAGCAGCTTTGAGGGGGCTTCGTTGTCAGATACGCAGTATTTT. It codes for CASSFEGASLSDTQYF.

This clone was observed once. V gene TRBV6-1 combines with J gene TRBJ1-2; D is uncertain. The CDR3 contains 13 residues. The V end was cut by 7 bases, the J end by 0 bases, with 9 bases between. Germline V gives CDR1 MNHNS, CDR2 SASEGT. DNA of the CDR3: TGTGCCAGCACAAGAGGAGCTAACTATGGCTACACCTTC. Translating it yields CASTRGANYGYTF.

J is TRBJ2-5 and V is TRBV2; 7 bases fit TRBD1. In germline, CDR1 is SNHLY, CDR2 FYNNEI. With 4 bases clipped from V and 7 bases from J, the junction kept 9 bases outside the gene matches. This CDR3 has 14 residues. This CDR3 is CASSARDREATQYF. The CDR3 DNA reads TGTGCCAGCAGTGCCCGGGACAGAGAGGCGACCCAGTACTTC.

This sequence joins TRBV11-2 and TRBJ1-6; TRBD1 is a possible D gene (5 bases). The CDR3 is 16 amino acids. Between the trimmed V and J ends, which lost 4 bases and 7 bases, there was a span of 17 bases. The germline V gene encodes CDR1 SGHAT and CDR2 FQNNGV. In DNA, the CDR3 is TGTGCCAGCAGCTCACCCCGTCCGGGGGGAAATTCACCCCTCCACTTT. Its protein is CASSSPRPGGNSPLHF.

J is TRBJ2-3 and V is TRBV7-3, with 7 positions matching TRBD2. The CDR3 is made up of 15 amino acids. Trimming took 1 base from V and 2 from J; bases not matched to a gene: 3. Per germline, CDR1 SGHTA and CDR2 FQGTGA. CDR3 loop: CASSLSSGSTDTQYF. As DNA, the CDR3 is TGTGCCAGCAGCTTAAGTAGCGGGTCCACAGATACGCAGTATTTT.

The CDR3 spells CASNPRTGFSTEAFF. DNA of the CDR3: TGTGCCAGCAACCCCCGGACAGGGTTCAGCACTGAAGCTTTCTTT. This chain joins TRBV6-5 and TRBJ1-1; 8 positions agree with TRBD1. J lost 4 bases, V lost 7 bases, and 11 bases had no gene match. Looked up from germline, CDR1 is MNHEY and CDR2 is SVGAGI. The CDR3 sequence is 15 residues long.

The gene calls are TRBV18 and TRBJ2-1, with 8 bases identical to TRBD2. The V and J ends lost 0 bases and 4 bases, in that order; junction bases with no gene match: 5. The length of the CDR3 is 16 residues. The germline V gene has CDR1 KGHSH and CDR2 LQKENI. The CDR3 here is CASSPPRGATYNEQFF. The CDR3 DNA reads TGTGCCAGCTCACCACCGCGGGGGGCGACGTACAATGAGCAGTTCTTC.